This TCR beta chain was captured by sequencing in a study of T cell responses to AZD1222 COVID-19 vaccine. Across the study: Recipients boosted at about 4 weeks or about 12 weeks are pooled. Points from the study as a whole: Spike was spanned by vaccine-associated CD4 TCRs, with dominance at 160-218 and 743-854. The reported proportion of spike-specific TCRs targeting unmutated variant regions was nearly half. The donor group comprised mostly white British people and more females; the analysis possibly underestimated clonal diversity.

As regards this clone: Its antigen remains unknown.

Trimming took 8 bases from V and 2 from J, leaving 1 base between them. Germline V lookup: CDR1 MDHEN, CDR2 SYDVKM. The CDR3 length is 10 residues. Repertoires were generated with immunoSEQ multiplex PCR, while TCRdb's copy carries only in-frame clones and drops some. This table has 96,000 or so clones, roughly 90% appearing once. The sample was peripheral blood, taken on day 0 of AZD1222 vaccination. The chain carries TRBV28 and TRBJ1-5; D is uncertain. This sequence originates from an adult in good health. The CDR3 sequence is CASGNQPQHF. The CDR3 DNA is TGTGCCAGCGGCAATCAGCCCCAGCATTTT.